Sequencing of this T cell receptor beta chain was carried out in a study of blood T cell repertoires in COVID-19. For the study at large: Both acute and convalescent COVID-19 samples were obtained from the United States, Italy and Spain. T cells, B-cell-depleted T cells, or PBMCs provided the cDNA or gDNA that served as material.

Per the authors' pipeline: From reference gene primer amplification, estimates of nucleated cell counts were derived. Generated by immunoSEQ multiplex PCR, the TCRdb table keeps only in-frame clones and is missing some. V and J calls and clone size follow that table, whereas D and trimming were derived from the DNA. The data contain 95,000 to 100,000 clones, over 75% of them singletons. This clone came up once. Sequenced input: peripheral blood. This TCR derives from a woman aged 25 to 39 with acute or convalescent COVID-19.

The CDR3 DNA is TGTGCCAGCACGGCCGGGGGGCGATGGTATGGCTACACCTTC. Translated, it gives CASTAGGRWYGYTF. The chain links TRBV2 to TRBJ1-2, with D perhaps matching TRBD1 (6 bases). The CDR3 is made up of 14 amino acids. Germline V gene lookup returns CDR1 SNHLY and CDR2 FYNNEI. The V end was cut by 7 bases, the J end by 5 bases, with 17 bases between.